Below, one TCR beta chain is given with its context. No DNA is given; TCRdb re-called the 5' RACE reads and lists each CDR3 protein once. Its listing shows around 550,000 distinct CDR3 sequences. This CDR3 has 17 residues. CDR1 is LGHDT and CDR2 is YNNKEL in the germline V gene (reference sequence). The data were obtained in a study of T cells expressing NK-cell markers. This receptor was identified in a man younger than 35 in good health. The sample consisted of blood T cells: a sorted CD56 or NKG2C T cell subset, CD4+ or CD8+ T cells, or bulk PBMC T cells (not recorded which). This chain uses TRBV3-1 with TRBJ2-1; TCRdb proposes TRBD2, but this gene call is untestable without DNA. CDR3 amino acids: CASSLLAGGIPGNEQFF.